The 29 T cell receptor beta chains listed next were all sequenced from one sample in a study of cytomegalovirus exposure and HLA in healthy donors. The table came from immunoSEQ multiplex PCR; TCRdb's copy has only in-frame clones and leaves some out. The repertoire holds tens of thousands of clones, 85% to 95% seen once, with 0.9% to 1.4% in the top ten. Source material: PBMCs. Receptor source: a man between 18 and 29 years old in good health and CMV-seronegative.

The sample holds a few counts of this clone. This chain links TRBV5-1 with TRBJ1-4; 7 positions match TRBD1. The junction had 2 bases not matched to a gene; V was cut back by 4 bases and J by 8 bases. Germline assignment: CDR1 SGHRS and CDR2 YFSETQ. This CDR3 is 12 amino acids long. CDR3 nucleotides: TGCGCCAGCAGCGAACAGGGGGAAAAACTGTTTTTT. Its protein is CASSEQGEKLFF.

J is TRBJ2-3 and V is TRBV28; TRBD2 matches 9 bases. Germline CDR1 is MDHEN and CDR2 is SYDVKM. The V segment lost 6 bases and the J segment 3 bases; nucleotides outside the gene matches: 10. This CDR3 is 16 amino acids long. The CDR3 bases are TGTGCCAGCAGCGGAGGTAGCGGGAGCGGGACAGATACGCAGTATTTT. This sequence encodes CASSGGSGSGTDTQYF.

The chain couples TRBV6-5 to TRBJ1-3; the D is unclear. The CDR3 is 13 amino acids. Germline CDR1 reads MNHEY; CDR2 reads SVGAGI. Deletions cut 6 bases from V and 0 bases from J, with 6 bases between. Written as DNA, the CDR3 is TGTGCCAGCAGACAGAGCTCTGGAAACACCATATATTTT. The encoded protein is CASRQSSGNTIYF.

The chain employs TRBV9 and TRBJ1-2; 7 bases map to TRBD1. J gave up 5 bases and V 5 bases, and 9 bases lay outside the gene matches. Germline assignment: CDR1 SGDLS and CDR2 YYNGEE. The CDR3 extends over 14 amino acids. The CDR3 DNA follows: TGTGCCAGCAGTGGGACAGCCATCGGGTATGGCTACACCTTC. Amino acid sequence: CASSGTAIGYGYTF.

This clone was counted once. The J gene is TRBJ1-3, the V gene TRBV6-6; 7 nucleotides align to TRBD1. The ends lost 8 bases at V and 4 bases at J; junction bases unmatched: 5. Germline V gene data show CDR1 as MNHNY and CDR2 as SVGAGI (reference sequence). The CDR3 length is 13 residues. The CDR3 bases are TGTGCCAGCCAACTGGACAGGGGAAACACCATATATTTT. Its protein is CASQLDRGNTIYF.

The rearrangement links TRBV7-2 to TRBJ1-1; possibly TRBD1 for D (6 bases). The CDR3 totals 14 residues. The V gene's germline CDR1 is SGHTA and CDR2 FQGNSA. V lost 7 bases, J lost 1 base, and 13 bases lay in between. This chain's CDR3 is CASKNRAGNTEAFF. CDR3 coding DNA: TGTGCCAGCAAGAACAGGGCGGGGAACACTGAAGCTTTCTTT.

The V call is TRBV7-9, the J call TRBJ2-7; 7 positions match TRBD1. The CDR3 has 12 residues. CDR1 SEHNR and CDR2 FQNEAQ come from the germline V gene (reference sequence). V shed 5 bases, J shed 5 bases, and the junction held 3 bases outside the gene matches. DNA for the CDR3: TGTGCCAGCAGCCTACAGGGGAACGAGCAGTACTTC. This gives the protein CASSLQGNEQYF.

The V call is TRBV5-5, the J call TRBJ1-1; D may be TRBD1 (6 bases). From germline, CDR1 is SGHKS and CDR2 YYEKEE (reference sequence). The CDR3 sequence is 13 residues long. Trimming removed 4 bases from V and 1 base from J, with 8 bases in between. CDR3 sequence reads: CASSRQENTEAFF. CDR3 coding DNA: TGTGCCAGCAGCCGACAGGAGAACACTGAAGCTTTCTTT.

CDR3 in amino acids: CASSQDDRETDTQYF. The CDR3 region has the DNA TGCGCCAGCAGCCAAGATGACAGGGAGACAGATACGCAGTATTTT. The genes are TRBV4-3 and TRBJ2-3, with 7 bases identical to TRBD1. The V segment lost 0 bases and the J segment 3 bases; nucleotides outside the gene matches: 3. From germline, CDR1 is LGHNA and CDR2 YSLEER. There are 15 residues in the CDR3.

The chain carries TRBV10-3 and TRBJ2-7; unclear D gene. This CDR3 has 14 amino acids. V was shortened by 0 bases and J by 1 base, with 7 bases between the two germline ends. In germline, CDR1 is ENHRY, CDR2 SYGVKD. CDR3 loop: CAISESGRSYEQYF. The CDR3 region has the DNA TGTGCCATCAGTGAGTCAGGCAGGTCCTACGAGCAGTACTTC.

CDR3: CASSPNRGETQYF. CDR3 in DNA: TGTGCCAGCTCACCAAATAGGGGAGAGACCCAGTACTTC. The chain combines TRBV18 with TRBJ2-5, with D tentatively TRBD1 (5 bases). Per the germline V gene, CDR1 is KGHSH and CDR2 is LQKENI. This CDR3 contains 13 residues. V was pared by 2 bases and J by 4 bases, with 8 bases between.

The J gene is TRBJ2-1, the V gene TRBV7-2; D gene ambiguous. The CDR3 length is 16 residues. V was cut by 0 bases and J by 4 bases, with 13 bases left in between. Germline V gene lookup returns CDR1 SGHTA and CDR2 FQGNSA. CDR3 in DNA: TGTGCCAGCAGCTTAGCGAGTGGGTCCGGGTACAATGAGCAGTTCTTC. Translating gives CASSLASGSGYNEQFF. The variable domain in full, with the rest retrieved from reference TRBV7-2 and TRBJ2-1, is GAGVSQSPSNKVTEKGKDVELRCDPISGHTALYWYRQSLGQGLEFLIYFQGNSAPDKSGLPSDRFSAERTGGSVSTLTIQRTQQEDSAVYLCASSLASGSGYNEQFFGPGTRLTVL.

The rearrangement joins TRBV7-3 to TRBJ2-3, with D perhaps TRBD1 (6 bases). Germline V lookup: CDR1 SGHTA, CDR2 FQGTGA. Trimming left V 2 bases short and J 2 bases short, with 11 bases between. This CDR3 is 15 amino acids long. The CDR3 loop is CASSLWGRITDTQYF. The CDR3 coding sequence is TGTGCCAGCAGCTTATGGGGGCGGATCACAGATACGCAGTATTTT. The variable domain in full, with the rest retrieved from reference TRBV7-3 and TRBJ2-3, is GAGVSQTPSNKVTEKGKYVELRCDPISGHTALYWYRQSLGQGPEFLIYFQGTGAADDSGLPNDRFFAVRPEGSVSTLKIQRTERGDSAVYLCASSLWGRITDTQYFGPGTRLTVL.

V usage is TRBV10-3 and J usage is TRBJ2-2, with TRBD2 as a possible D gene (6 bases). The CDR3 consists of 14 residues. Per the germline V gene, CDR1 is ENHRY and CDR2 is SYGVKD. Trimming left V 6 bases short and J 7 bases short, with 15 bases between. The CDR3 protein is CAISVAETDGELFF. The CDR3 DNA reads TGTGCCATCAGCGTAGCGGAGACGGACGGGGAGCTGTTTTTT.

In DNA, the CDR3 is TGCGCCAGCAGCCAAGTTCTTGGGGGGGATCAAGAGACCCAGTACTTC. It specifies CASSQVLGGDQETQYF. The gene calls are TRBV4-1 and TRBJ2-5; 7 bases map to TRBD2. Unmatched junction bases numbered 7, after V lost 1 base and J lost 2 bases. The CDR3 runs 16 residues. CDR1 is MGHRA and CDR2 is YSYEKL in the germline V gene.

This chain connects TRBV9 to TRBJ1-5; 8 bases match TRBD1. The germline gives CDR1 SGDLS, CDR2 YYNGEE. The CDR3 is 14 residues long. Trimming removed 3 bases from V and 10 bases from J; junction bases left unmatched: 9. CDR3 in amino acids: CASSARNGQGPQHF. The CDR3 DNA sequence: TGTGCCAGCAGCGCGAGGAATGGACAGGGCCCCCAGCATTTT.

The chain combines TRBV5-8 with TRBJ2-3; TRBD2 matches 9 bases. Per germline, CDR1 SGHTS and CDR2 YDEGEE. The V segment lost 4 bases and the J segment 4 bases; nucleotides outside the gene matches: 13. This CDR3 spans 17 amino acids. The CDR3 nucleotides are TGTGCCAGCAGCCGCCGGGGTGTAATAGCGGGAGCAGATACGCAGTATTTT. Translating it yields CASSRRGVIAGADTQYF.

Of note for this clone: Within the sample, other DNA sequences also encode this same CDR3. The V and J genes are TRBV7-2 and TRBJ2-5; 8 bases map to TRBD2. Germline loops: CDR1 SGHTA, CDR2 FQGNSA. The CDR3 runs to 14 residues. V shed 2 bases, J shed 1 base, and the junction held 0 bases outside the gene matches. The CDR3 sequence is CASSLLAGQETQYF. The CDR3 region has the DNA TGTGCCAGCAGCTTACTAGCGGGCCAAGAGACCCAGTACTTC.

The chain combines TRBV28 with TRBJ1-5; 8 bases agree with TRBD1. The germline CDR1 and CDR2 sequences are MDHEN and SYDVKM. The V segment lost 2 bases and the J segment 4 bases; nucleotides outside the gene matches: 4. CDR3 length equals 15 residues. This chain's CDR3 is CASSLNRGWNQPQHF. CDR3 DNA: TGTGCCAGCAGTTTAAACAGGGGGTGGAATCAGCCCCAGCATTTT.

The rearrangement uses TRBV5-4 and TRBJ1-2; a weak D match, TRBD1 (6 bases). Between the trimmed V and J ends, which lost 6 bases and 6 bases, there was a span of 18 bases. Per germline, CDR1 SGHNT and CDR2 YYREEE (reference sequence). This CDR3 has 14 amino acids. CDR3 protein: CASTRRGRTDGYTF. CDR3 DNA sequence: TGTGCCAGCACCCGGCGGGGGCGCACAGATGGCTACACCTTC. Full variable domain (missing parts from reference TRBV5-4 and TRBJ1-2): ETGVTQSPTHLIKTRGQQVTLRCSSQSGHNTVSWYQQALGQGPQFIFQYYREEENGRGNFPPRFSGLQFPNYSSELNVNALELDDSALYLCASTRRGRTDGYTFGSGTRLTVV.

This chain connects TRBV2 to TRBJ2-1, with 7 bases aligning to TRBD2. V lost 7 bases and J lost 2; bases outside the gene matches: 8. Germline CDR1 and CDR2: SNHLY and FYNNEI. The CDR3 is made up of 15 amino acids. The CDR3 loop is CASTVTGGPYNEQFF. DNA for the CDR3: TGTGCCAGCACCGTGACGGGGGGACCCTACAATGAGCAGTTCTTC.

The chain recombines TRBV28 with TRBJ2-3; D is perhaps TRBD1 (6 bases). With 5 bases removed from V and 1 base from J, the gap between germline ends came to 19 bases. Germline CDR1 MDHEN, CDR2 SYDVKM. This CDR3 is built from 17 residues. The CDR3 DNA reads TGTGCCAGCAGTCCCGTTGGGGCAGGGGATGGCACAGATACGCAGTATTTT. Translation gives CASSPVGAGDGTDTQYF.

The chain carries TRBV11-2 and TRBJ2-3, with 8 bases that match TRBD1. The V and J ends lost 4 bases and 1 base, in that order; junction bases with no gene match: 7. CDR3 length: 16 residues. CDR1 and CDR2 (germline): SGHAT, FQNNGV. The DNA of the CDR3 is TGTGCCAGCAGCTCCTCGACAGGGGCCCGCACAGATACGCAGTATTTT. This translates into CASSSSTGARTDTQYF.

Concerning this clone itself: An end of the junction differs from the germline gene, which may be a read error. This sequence joins TRBV15 and TRBJ2-5; the D is unclear. CDR3 length: 16 amino acids. CDR1 LNHNV and CDR2 YYDKDF come from the germline V gene (reference sequence). CDR3: CATSRVTQVMQDTQYF. CDR3 in DNA: TGTGCCACCAGCAGAGTAACCCAGGTTATGCAAGACACCCAGTACTTC.

The chain employs TRBV27 and TRBJ2-2; D perhaps matches TRBD1 (6 bases). CDR1 MNHEY and CDR2 SMNVEV come from the germline V gene (reference sequence). CDR3 length: 15 residues. Between the trimmed V and J ends, which lost 5 bases and 5 bases, there was a span of 15 bases. CDR3 sequence (DNA): TGTGCCAGCAGTACAAAAATCAGGGGTACCGGGGAGCTGTTTTTT. This gives the protein CASSTKIRGTGELFF.

This clone was counted between two and nine times. V is TRBV6-1 and J is TRBJ2-7; D remains ambiguous. V lost 11 bases and J 4 bases, leaving 6 bases between the germline ends. Germline values: CDR1 MNHNS, CDR2 SASEGT. The length of the CDR3 is 9 residues. This CDR3 reads CAVGYEQYF. The CDR3 DNA reads as TGTGCCGTCGGGTACGAGCAGTACTTC.

The V and J genes are TRBV7-9 and TRBJ2-3; 8 nucleotides agree with TRBD2. Germline V CDR1 and CDR2: SEHNR, FQNEAQ (reference sequence). V lost 1 base to trimming and J lost 7 bases; unmatched junction nucleotides: 7. The CDR3 sequence is 15 residues long. The CDR3 coding sequence is TGTGCCAGCAGCTTAGGCAGCGGGAGTACAAATACGCAGTATTTT. Translating gives CASSLGSGSTNTQYF.

The chain's CDR3 is CASSPQVGEQFF. DNA for the CDR3: TGTGCCAGCAGCCCCCAGGTGGGTGAGCAGTTCTTC. The V gene is TRBV11-2, the J gene TRBJ2-1; D gene ambiguous. The ends were cut back, 5 bases at V and 9 bases at J, with 11 bases in the middle. Germline V CDR1 and CDR2: SGHAT, FQNNGV. The CDR3 contains 12 residues.

The V call is TRBV7-9, the J call TRBJ2-1; D possibly corresponds to TRBD2 (6 bases). V lost 7 bases and J 8 bases, leaving 18 bases between the germline ends. This CDR3 is 14 amino acids long. The germline gives CDR1 SEHNR, CDR2 FQNEAQ (reference sequence). Here the CDR3 DNA reads TGTGCCAGCAAGACCGGGACTCCGGACTATGAGCAGTTCTTC. Its protein product is CASKTGTPDYEQFF.